What follows is one T cell receptor beta chain and its context. This sample stems from a study of blood T cell repertoires in COVID-19. For the study at large: The study drew acute and convalescent COVID-19 samples from the United States, Italy and Spain. Sample material is recorded as cDNA or gDNA derived from T cells, B-cell-depleted T cells, or PBMCs.

Methods used by the authors: For nucleated cells, counts were estimated from reference gene primer amplification. Some clones are missing from TCRdb's copy, which holds only in-frame ones; the method was immunoSEQ multiplex PCR. The V and J calls and clone size come from that table; D and trimming were worked out from the DNA. The table includes over 100,000 clones, about 85% detected once. The CDR3 sequence is 17 residues long. The ends were cut back, 1 base at V and 3 bases at J, with 17 bases in the middle. Germline loops: CDR1 SGHDT, CDR2 YYEEEE. V gene TRBV5-6 combines with J gene TRBJ1-3; possibly TRBD1 for D (5 bases). This TCR came from a man aged 45-65 years with active COVID-19. The sequenced sample consisted of peripheral blood. The CDR3 sequence: CASSLWRGAKFGNTIYF. The CDR3 DNA reads as TGTGCCAGCAGCTTGTGGAGGGGCGCAAAGTTTGGAAACACCATATATTTT.